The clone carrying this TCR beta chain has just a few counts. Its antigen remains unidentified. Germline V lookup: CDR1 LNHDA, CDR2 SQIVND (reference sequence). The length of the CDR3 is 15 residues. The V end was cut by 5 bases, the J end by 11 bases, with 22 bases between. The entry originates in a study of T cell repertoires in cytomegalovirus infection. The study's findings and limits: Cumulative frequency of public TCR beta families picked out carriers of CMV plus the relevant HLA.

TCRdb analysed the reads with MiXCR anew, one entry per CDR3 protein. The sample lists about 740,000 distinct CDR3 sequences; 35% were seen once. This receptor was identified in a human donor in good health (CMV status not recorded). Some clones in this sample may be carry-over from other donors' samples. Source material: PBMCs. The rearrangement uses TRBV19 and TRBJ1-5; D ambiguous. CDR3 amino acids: CASSSGRETIRTQHF. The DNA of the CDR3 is TGTGCCAGTAGTTCTGGACGGGAGACCATCAGGACCCAGCATTTT.